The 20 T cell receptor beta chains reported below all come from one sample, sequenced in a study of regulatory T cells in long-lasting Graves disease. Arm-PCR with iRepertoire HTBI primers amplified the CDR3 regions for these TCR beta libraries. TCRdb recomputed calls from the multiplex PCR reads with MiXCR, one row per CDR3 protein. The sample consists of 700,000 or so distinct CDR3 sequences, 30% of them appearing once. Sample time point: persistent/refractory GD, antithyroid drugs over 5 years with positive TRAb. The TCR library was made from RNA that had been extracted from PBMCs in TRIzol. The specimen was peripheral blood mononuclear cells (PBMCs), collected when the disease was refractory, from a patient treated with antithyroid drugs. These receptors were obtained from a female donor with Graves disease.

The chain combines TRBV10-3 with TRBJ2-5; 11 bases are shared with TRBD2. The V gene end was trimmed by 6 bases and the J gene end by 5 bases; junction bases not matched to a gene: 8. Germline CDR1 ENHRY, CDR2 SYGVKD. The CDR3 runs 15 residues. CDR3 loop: CAISLTSGRTETQYF. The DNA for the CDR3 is TGTGCCATCAGCTTAACTAGCGGGAGAACGGAGACCCAGTACTTC.

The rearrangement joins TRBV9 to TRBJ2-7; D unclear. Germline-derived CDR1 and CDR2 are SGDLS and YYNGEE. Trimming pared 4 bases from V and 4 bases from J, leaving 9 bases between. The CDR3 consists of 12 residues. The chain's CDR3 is CASSPRMYEQYF. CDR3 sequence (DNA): TGTGCCAGCAGCCCCCGAATGTACGAGCAGTACTTC.

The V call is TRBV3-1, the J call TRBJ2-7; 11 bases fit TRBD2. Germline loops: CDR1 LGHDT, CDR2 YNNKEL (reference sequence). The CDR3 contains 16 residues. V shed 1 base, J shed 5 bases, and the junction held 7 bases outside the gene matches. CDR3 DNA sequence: TGTGCCAGCAGCCAAGTTAGCGGGAGGGCCGCGGACGAGCAGTACTTC. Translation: CASSQVSGRAADEQYF.

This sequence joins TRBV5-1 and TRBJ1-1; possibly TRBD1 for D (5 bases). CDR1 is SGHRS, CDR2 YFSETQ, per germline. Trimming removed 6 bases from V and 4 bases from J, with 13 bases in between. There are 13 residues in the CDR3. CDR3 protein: CASTLRVGTEAFF. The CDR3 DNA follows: TGCGCCAGCACCCTCAGGGTGGGCACTGAAGCTTTCTTT. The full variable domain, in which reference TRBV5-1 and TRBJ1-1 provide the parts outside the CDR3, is KAGVTQTPRYLIKTRGQQVTLSCSPISGHRSVSWYQQTPGQGLQFLFEYFSETQRNKGNFPGRFSGRQFSNSRSEMNVSTLELGDSALYLCASTLRVGTEAFFGQGTRLTVV.

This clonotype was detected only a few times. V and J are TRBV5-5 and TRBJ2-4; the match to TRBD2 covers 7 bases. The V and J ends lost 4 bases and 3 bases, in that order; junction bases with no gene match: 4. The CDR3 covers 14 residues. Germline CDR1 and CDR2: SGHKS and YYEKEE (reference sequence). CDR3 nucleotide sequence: TGTGCCAGCAGCGCTCCGGGAGGCAAAAACATTCAGTACTTC. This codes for CASSAPGGKNIQYF.

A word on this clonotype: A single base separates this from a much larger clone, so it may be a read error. CDR3 loop: CASSLGHQETQYF. The CDR3 DNA sequence: TGTGCCAGCAGCTTAGGACACCAAGAGACCCAGTACTTC. J is TRBJ2-5 and V is TRBV7-2; D is uncertain. The germline V gene encodes CDR1 SGHTA and CDR2 FQGNSA. V shed 1 base and J shed 0 bases, with 3 bases lying between them. This CDR3 is built from 13 residues.

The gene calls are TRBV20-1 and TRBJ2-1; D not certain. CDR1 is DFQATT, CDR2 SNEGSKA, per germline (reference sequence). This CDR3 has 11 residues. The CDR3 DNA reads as TGCAGCATATTGTCATACAATGAGCAGTTCTTC. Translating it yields CSILSYNEQFF.

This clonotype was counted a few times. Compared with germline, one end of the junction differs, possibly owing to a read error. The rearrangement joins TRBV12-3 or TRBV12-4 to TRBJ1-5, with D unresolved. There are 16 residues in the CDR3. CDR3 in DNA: TGTGCCAGCAGTTTAAAGCCGTCTGCGAGCATTCAGCCCCAGCATTTT. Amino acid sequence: CASSLKPSASIQPQHF.

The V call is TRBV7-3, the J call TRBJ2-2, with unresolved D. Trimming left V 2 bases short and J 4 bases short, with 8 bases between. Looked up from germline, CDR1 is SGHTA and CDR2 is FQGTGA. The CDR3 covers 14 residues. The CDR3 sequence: CASSLFGSTGELFF. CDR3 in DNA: TGTGCCAGCAGCTTATTTGGGTCCACCGGGGAGCTGTTTTTT.

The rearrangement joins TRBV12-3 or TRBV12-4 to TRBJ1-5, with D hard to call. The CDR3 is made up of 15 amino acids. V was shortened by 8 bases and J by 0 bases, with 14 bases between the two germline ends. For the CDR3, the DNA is TGTGCCAGCGCGAGCGAGGAGGTTAGCAATCAGCCCCAGCATTTT. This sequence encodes CASASEEVSNQPQHF.

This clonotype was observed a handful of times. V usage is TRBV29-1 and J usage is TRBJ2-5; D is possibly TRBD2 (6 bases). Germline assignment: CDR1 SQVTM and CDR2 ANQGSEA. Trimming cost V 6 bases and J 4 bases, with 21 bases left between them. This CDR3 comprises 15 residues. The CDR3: CSVQPAGKTGETQYF. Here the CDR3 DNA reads TGCAGCGTACAACCCGCGGGAAAAACTGGAGAGACCCAGTACTTC.

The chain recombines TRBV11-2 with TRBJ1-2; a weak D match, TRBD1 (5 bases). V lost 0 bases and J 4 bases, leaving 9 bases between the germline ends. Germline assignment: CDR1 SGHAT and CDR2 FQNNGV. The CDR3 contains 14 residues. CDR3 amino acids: CASSLDDSVYGYTF. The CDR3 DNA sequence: TGTGCCAGCAGCTTAGATGACAGCGTCTATGGCTACACCTTC.

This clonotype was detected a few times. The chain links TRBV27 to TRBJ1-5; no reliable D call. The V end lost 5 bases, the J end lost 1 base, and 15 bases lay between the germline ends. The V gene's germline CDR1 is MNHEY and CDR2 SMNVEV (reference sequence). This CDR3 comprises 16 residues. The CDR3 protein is CASSPSGLGSNQPQHF. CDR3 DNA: TGTGCCAGCAGTCCGTCGGGTCTCGGGAGCAATCAGCCCCAGCATTTT.

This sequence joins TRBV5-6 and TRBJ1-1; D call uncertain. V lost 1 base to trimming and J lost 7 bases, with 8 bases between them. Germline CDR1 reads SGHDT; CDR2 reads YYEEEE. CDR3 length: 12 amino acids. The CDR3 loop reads CASSLSRNEAFF. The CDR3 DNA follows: TGTGCCAGCAGCTTGAGCAGAAATGAAGCTTTCTTT.

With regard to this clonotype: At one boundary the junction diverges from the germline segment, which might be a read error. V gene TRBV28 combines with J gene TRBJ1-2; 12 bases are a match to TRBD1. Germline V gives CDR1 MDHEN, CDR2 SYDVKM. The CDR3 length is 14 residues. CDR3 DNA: TGTGTCAGCAGTTACGGGACAGGGGGCTATGGCTACACTTTC. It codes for CVSSYGTGGYGYTF.

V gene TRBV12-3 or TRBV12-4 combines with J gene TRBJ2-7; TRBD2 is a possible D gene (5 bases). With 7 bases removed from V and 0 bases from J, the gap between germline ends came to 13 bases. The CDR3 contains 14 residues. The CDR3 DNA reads TGTGCCAGCAACAAAGCGGAAAGCTCCTACGAGCAGTACTTC. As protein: CASNKAESSYEQYF.

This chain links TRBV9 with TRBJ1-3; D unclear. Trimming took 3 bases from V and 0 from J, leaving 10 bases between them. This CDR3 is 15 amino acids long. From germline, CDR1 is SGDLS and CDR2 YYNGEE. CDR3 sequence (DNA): TGTGCCAGCAGCGAAACAGCCATCTCTGGAAACACCATATATTTT. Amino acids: CASSETAISGNTIYF. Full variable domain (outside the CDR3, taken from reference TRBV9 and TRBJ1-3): DSGVTQTPKHLITATGQRVTLRCSPRSGDLSVYWYQQSLDQGLQFLIQYYNGEERAKGNILERFSAQQFPDLHSELNLSSLELGDSALYFCASSETAISGNTIYFGEGSWLTVV.

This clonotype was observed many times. The CDR3 DNA follows: TGTGCCACCAGCAGAGGGAATCAGCCCCAGCATTTT. This codes for CATSRGNQPQHF. The rearrangement links TRBV15 to TRBJ1-5; no clear D. The CDR3 has 12 amino acids. Per germline, CDR1 LNHNV and CDR2 YYDKDF (reference sequence). The V gene lost 1 base and the J gene lost 4 bases, with 2 bases spanning the gap. Looking up the rest from reference TRBV15 and TRBJ1-5 gives the full variable domain: DAMVIQNPRYQVTQFGKPVTLSCSQTLNHNVMYWYQQKSSQAPKLLFHYYDKDFNNEADTPDNFQSRRPNTSFCFLDIRSPGLGDTAMYLCATSRGNQPQHFGDGTRLSIL.

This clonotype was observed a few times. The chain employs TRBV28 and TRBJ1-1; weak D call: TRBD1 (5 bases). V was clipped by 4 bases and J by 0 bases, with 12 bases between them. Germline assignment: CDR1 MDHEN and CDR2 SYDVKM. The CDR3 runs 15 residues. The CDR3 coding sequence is TGTGCCAGCAGTTCTGGGGGTTCCATGAACACTGAAGCTTTCTTT. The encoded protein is CASSSGGSMNTEAFF. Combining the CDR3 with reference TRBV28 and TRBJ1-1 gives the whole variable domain DVKVTQSSRYLVKRTGEKVFLECVQDMDHENMFWYRQDPGLGLRLIYFSYDVKMKEKGDIPEGYSVSREKKERFSLILESASTNQTSMYLCASSSGGSMNTEAFFGQGTRLTVV.

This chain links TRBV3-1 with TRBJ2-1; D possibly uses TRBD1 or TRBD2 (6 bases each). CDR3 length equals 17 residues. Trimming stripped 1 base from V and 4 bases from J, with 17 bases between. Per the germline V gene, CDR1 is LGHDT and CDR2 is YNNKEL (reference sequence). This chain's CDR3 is CASSQGVGGTIYNEQFF. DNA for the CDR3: TGTGCCAGCAGCCAAGGCGTAGGCGGGACAATATACAATGAGCAGTTCTTC.